This TCR beta chain derives from a study of T cell responses to AZD1222 COVID-19 vaccine. For this clone: Its antigen is as yet unknown.

Here immunoSEQ multiplex PCR was the method, and the copy in TCRdb shows in-frame clones only, minus some. The sample holds 150,000 to 160,000 clones, 90% seen once. Regarding the study as a whole: White British donors predominated, females outnumbered males, and clonal diversity was possibly underestimated. Nearly half of unique spike-specific TCRs reportedly avoided B.1.351 and B.1.1.7 mutated regions.

CDR1 MNHEY and CDR2 SVGEGT come from the germline V gene. Trimming stripped 6 bases from V and 3 bases from J, with 12 bases between. CDR3 size: 13 residues. Material: peripheral blood, obtained on day 0 of AZD1222 vaccination. The chain joins TRBV6-2 or TRBV6-3 to TRBJ2-7, with D possibly matching TRBD1 (5 bases). The TCR sequence derives from an adult in good health. CDR3 bases: TGTGCCAGCAGCCCTAGGGGAAACTACGAGCAGTACTTC. Its translation: CASSPRGNYEQYF.